Described below is a single T cell receptor beta chain sequence and its context. Its specificity is unknown. Repertoires were generated with immunoSEQ multiplex PCR, while TCRdb's copy carries only in-frame clones and drops some. The sample contains about 63,000 clones, 70% to 90% of which appear only once. A few pembrolizumab responders had their TCRs sequenced. Germline V CDR1 and CDR2: LNHDA, SQIVND (reference sequence). This CDR3 has 13 amino acids. V lost 5 bases and J 3 bases, leaving 11 bases between the germline ends. This record comes from a study of PD-1 blockade in mismatch repair-deficient tumors. About the study: Patients had approximately 11 mismatch repair-deficient cancer types and were previously treated and progressing.

Notes on the study in general: Tumor-resident clones, often absent from pretreatment blood, expanded after pembrolizumab and then contracted.

The chain recombines TRBV19 with TRBJ2-7; D might be TRBD1 or TRBD2, each matching 5 bases. The receptor comes from an adult with mismatch repair-deficient cancer. Sequencing used peripheral blood, obtained 52 weeks after starting pembrolizumab. The DNA of the CDR3 is TGTGCCAGTAGTCCCGGGACCTACTACGAGCAGTACTTC. Translating it yields CASSPGTYYEQYF.